This passage covers 4 T cell receptor beta chains from one sample sequenced in a study of beta chain features in type 1 diabetes. No antigen has been assigned to these receptors. General study points: All four CD4+ subsets from Type 1 diabetes patients carried moderately but significantly shorter TCRB CDR3s.

The sequenced template was cDNA made from the entire isolated RNA. Data came from immunoSEQ multiplex PCR; TCRdb stores just in-frame clones and leaves some out. The sample includes about 260,000 clones, 20% of them seen just once. Sequencing was carried out using naive CD4+ T cells from blood. These receptors all stem from a woman between 40 and 50 years old with type 1 diabetes.

The rearrangement links TRBV14 to TRBJ2-7, with D unresolved. The CDR3 length is 13 residues. The germline V and J ends were trimmed by 4 bases and 2 bases, with 9 bases remaining between them. Germline lookup yields CDR1 SGHDN and CDR2 FVKESK. CDR3 protein: CASSRSGPYEQYF. CDR3 DNA sequence: TGTGCCAGCAGCCGTTCGGGTCCCTACGAGCAGTACTTC.

The chain is built from TRBV5-4 and TRBJ2-3; the D gene is possibly TRBD1 (5 bases). This CDR3 has 14 residues. V was trimmed by 2 bases and J by 9 bases, leaving 16 bases between them. Looked up from germline, CDR1 is SGHNT and CDR2 is YYREEE (reference sequence). The CDR3: CASSLGSTQETQYF. For the CDR3, the DNA is TGTGCCAGCAGCTTAGGGTCGACACAGGAGACGCAGTATTTT.

The chain combines TRBV28 with TRBJ1-4; no firm D call. The germline V gene has CDR1 MDHEN and CDR2 SYDVKM. The CDR3 is 15 residues long. The V and J ends lost 2 bases and 5 bases respectively, with 12 bases between them. The CDR3 nucleotides are TGTGCCAGCAGTTTAGGCGGCAGCAAAAATGAAAAACTGTTTTTT. Protein sequence: CASSLGGSKNEKLFF.

This clone has only a few counts. The J gene is TRBJ1-1, the V gene TRBV2, with D possibly being TRBD1 (5 bases). This CDR3 spans 9 amino acids. V dropped 9 bases and J dropped 7 bases, with 6 bases sitting between them. Germline CDR1 reads SNHLY; CDR2 reads FYNNEI. CDR3 in DNA: TGTGCCAGGGGGGGTGAAGCTTTCTTT. Translated: CARGGEAFF. The complete variable domain, with remaining parts taken from reference TRBV2 and TRBJ1-1, reads EPEVTQTPSHQVTQMGQEVILRCVPISNHLYFYWYRQILGQKVEFLVSFYNNEISEKSEIFDDQFSVERPDGSNFTLKIRSTKLEDSAMYFCARGGEAFFGQGTRLTVV.